Here is one TCR beta chain with its context. Its specific antigen is unknown. No quality values exist for individual bases; no much larger clone is one base distant. The record originates from a study of blood T cell repertoires in COVID-19 (dated by TCRdb to 2018 to 2020). With respect to the entire study: Samples from collaborators originated in the United States, Italy and Spain and spanned both the acute and convalescent phases of COVID-19. The prospective study material was composed of cDNA or gDNA derived from T cells, B-cell-depleted T cells, or PBMCs. The dataset comprised deeply sampled blood TCRbeta repertoires from subjects exposed to, actively infected with, or recovered from COVID-19. The repertoires were released in a freely available public database intended as a resource for research on the immune response to SARS-CoV-2. The samples were drawn from the first 160 participants of the ongoing ImmuneRACE study and from 1,254 subjects provided by 6 global collaborators. Sample metadata almost always included a de-identified subject ID, COVID-19 status, age in years and sex. Where available, HLA class I and class II types were taken from metadata supplied by the sample provider and were not determined by assay-based typing. General findings and caveats noted by the study authors: Clinical and demographic metadata were provided uncurated, with the amount varying by source and participant.

One collaborating source in Seattle enrolled patients while the patients were actively infected and followed the patients over time throughout the course of disease. Collaborating institutions collected whole blood in K2EDTA tubes following their own protocols. For TCRbeta analysis, collaborators shipped samples as frozen whole blood, isolated PBMCs, or DNA extracted from either of those sample types. The immunoSEQ Assay, a bias-controlled multiplex PCR, was used to amplify TCRbeta CDR3 regions from genomic DNA. The study's own analysis went as follows. The number of nucleated cells in each sample was estimated by amplification of reference gene primers within the assay. To quantify the absolute abundance of each unique TCRbeta CDR3 rearrangement, sequence reads were collapsed and filtered. For each sample, productive Simpson clonality was calculated as the square root of Simpson's diversity index across productive rearrangements. This is the immuneACCESS table as TCRdb keeps it, with only in-frame sequences that have V and J called. A part of the clones is gone; compared with another copy, unresolved V genes explain less than half, and the rest is unexplained. The V and J calls and the clone size are those of that table, but D and trimming were determined from the DNA. For this sample the table gives 250,000 to 300,000 clones, of which roughly 90% were detected only once. The ten top clones hold 10% to 12% of the sample.

Sequencing input: peripheral blood. The TCR sequence derives from a woman aged 25-40 years with COVID-19, enrolled during active disease.

The CDR3 protein sequence reads: CASSPPFRDTQYF. The bases are TGTGCCAGCAGTCCTCCCTTTCGGGATACGCAGTATTTT. The chain joins TRBV28 to TRBJ2-3; a confident D gene designation cannot be given. The junction shows trimming of 5 bases on V and 6 bases on J, plus 12 bases between the germline ends. Taken from cysteine to phenylalanine, the CDR3 has 13 residues. CDR3 DNA only is kept here, 39 bases in frame from base 1. The germline V gene supplies CDR1 MDHEN and CDR2 SYDVKM.